This T cell receptor (beta chain) was sequenced in a study of metastatic and nonmetastatic thyroid tumors (dated by TCRdb to about 2020). Study-wide context: Repertoires from peripheral blood and from tumor or nodule tissue samples of malignant and benign thyroid patients were compared.

The investigation overall reported the following: TCR beta diversity was reported as significantly higher in malignant tumors than in benign nodules, in both blood and tumor samples.

Libraries were made using PCR. The instrument given in TCRdb is Illumina HiSeq 4000. High-throughput sequencing was used to profile the TCR beta-chain CDR3 region of every patient. In the authors' own workflow: A classifier to discriminate distant-metastatic papillary thyroid cancer patients was built from CDR3 differences across clinicopathological groups. Repertoire diversity was assessed with the Shannon index, and tumor-blood repertoire similarity with the Morisita-Horn index. The public reads were reanalyzed by TCRdb: fastp trimming at Q25, MiXCR alignment, in-frame beta chains only. TCRdb's processing, not the authors', yielded these V and J calls. The sample includes 4,500 to 5,500 clones, with about 37% observed a single time. The ten largest clonotypes hold more than 25% of the sample. Notes on this clone: Its antigen remains undetermined. No much larger clone exists at a distance of one base, and base qualities are not known.

No treatment had been received by any patient before thyroid surgery. The study retrospectively analysed patient clinical samples collected from about 2012 to 2019 using T-cell receptor beta sequencing. This TCR was recovered from a male donor with papillary thyroid cancer or a benign thyroid nodule (not recorded which). Some clones in this sample may be carry-over from other donors' samples. Material: adjacent normal tissue.

The nucleotide sequence is given as TGTGCCAGCAGCTTAAACATAGTTCACGAGCAGTTCTTC. Its amino acids are CASSLNIVHEQFF. The chain is encoded by TRBV7-3 joined to TRBJ2-1, with the D gene not confidently named. V was cut back by 1 base and J by 10 bases, leaving a gap of 11 bases between them. Looking up the germline V gene yields CDR1 SGHTA and CDR2 FQGTGA. The CDR3 runs 13 residues from the cysteine to the phenylalanine. The entry retains the CDR3 DNA only, 39 bases that are in frame from base 1.